A selection of T cell receptor beta chains follows, all from one sample in a study of cytomegalovirus exposure and HLA in healthy donors. Sequencing was performed with immunoSEQ multiplex PCR; in TCRdb, only in-frame clones are kept and a portion is missing. This table has approximately 110,000 clones, over 9.5% appearing once. Sequencing used PBMCs. These receptors came from a man in his forties in good health and CMV-seropositive. CDR3s include the opening cysteine and the closing phenylalanine or tryptophan. The D gene is left open where the match is weak. Size is stated for part of the rows, as once, few or many counts, or as a class when the clone is expanded.

clone size: few
J gene: TRBJ2-3
D gene: TRBD2
V gene: TRBV18
CDR3 protein: CASSRTSGRLDTQYF
CDR3 DNA: TGTGCCAGCTCACGGACTAGCGGGAGGTTAGATACGCAGTATTTT

clone size: few
J gene: TRBJ2-2
D gene: TRBD2
V gene: TRBV15
CDR3 protein: CATSSPTSGQGLGELFF
CDR3 DNA: TGTGCCACCAGCAGCCCGACTAGCGGCCAAGGACTGGGGGAGCTGTTTTTT

clone size: few
J gene: TRBJ2-1
D gene: TRBD1
V gene: TRBV7-7
CDR3 protein: CASSTGVSSYNEQFF
CDR3 DNA: TGTGCTAGCAGCACAGGGGTTAGCTCCTACAATGAGCAGTTCTTC

clone size: few
J gene: TRBJ2-7
D gene: TRBD1
V gene: TRBV9
CDR3 protein: CASSVKGGPYEQYF
CDR3 DNA: TGTGCCAGCAGCGTTAAAGGGGGCCCCTACGAGCAGTACTTC

clone size: NA
J gene: TRBJ2-1
D gene: TRBD2
V gene: TRBV7-6
CDR3 protein: CASSGEEREFYNEQFF
CDR3 DNA: TGTGCCAGCAGCGGCGAGGAGCGGGAGTTTTACAATGAGCAGTTCTTC

clone size: NA
J gene: TRBJ2-2
D gene: TRBD2
V gene: TRBV18
CDR3 protein: CASSRLADNTGELFF
CDR3 DNA: TGTGCCAGCTCACGACTAGCGGATAACACCGGGGAGCTGTTTTTT

clone size: NA
J gene: TRBJ2-5
D gene: TRBD2
V gene: TRBV5-1
CDR3 protein: CASSFDLAGWQETQYF
CDR3 DNA: TGCGCCAGCAGCTTTGACCTAGCGGGATGGCAAGAGACCCAGTACTTC

clone size: few
J gene: TRBJ1-1
D gene: TRBD1
V gene: TRBV6-6
CDR3 protein: CASSSTGGTEAFF
CDR3 DNA: TGTGCCAGCAGTTCCACAGGGGGCACTGAAGCTTTCTTT

clone size: NA
J gene: TRBJ2-5
D gene: NA
V gene: TRBV30
CDR3 protein: CAWSWDTAGEQYF
CDR3 DNA: TGTGCCTGGAGTTGGGACACCGCGGGGGAGCAGTACTTC

clone size: NA
J gene: TRBJ1-1
D gene: TRBD1
V gene: TRBV7-9
CDR3 protein: CASSPTGTGENEAEAFF
CDR3 DNA: TGTGCCAGCAGCCCAACCGGGACAGGGGAAAACGAGGCTGAAGCTTTCTTT

clone size: NA
J gene: TRBJ2-1
D gene: NA
V gene: TRBV9
CDR3 protein: CASSVGGAYNEQFF
CDR3 DNA: TGTGCCAGCAGCGTAGGCGGGGCCTACAATGAGCAGTTCTTC

clone size: NA
J gene: TRBJ2-5
D gene: TRBD2
V gene: TRBV19
CDR3 protein: CASSAPRGDQETQYF
CDR3 DNA: TGTGCCAGTAGTGCGCCTCGGGGGGATCAAGAGACCCAGTACTTC

clone size: NA
J gene: TRBJ1-1
D gene: TRBD1
V gene: TRBV14
CDR3 protein: CASSLGQGAGTEAFF
CDR3 DNA: TGTGCCAGCAGCTTGGGACAGGGGGCAGGAACTGAAGCTTTCTTT

clone size: few
J gene: TRBJ2-7
D gene: NA
V gene: TRBV28
CDR3 protein: CASSFSYSYEQYF
CDR3 DNA: TGTGCCAGCAGTTTTAGCTATAGCTACGAGCAGTACTTC

clone size: NA
J gene: TRBJ2-7
D gene: NA
V gene: TRBV5-1
CDR3 protein: CASSQGSSYEQYF
CDR3 DNA: TGCGCCAGCAGCCAGGGGAGCTCCTACGAGCAGTACTTC

clone size: few
J gene: TRBJ1-4
D gene: NA
V gene: TRBV30
CDR3 protein: CAWSVIRGGGEKLFF
CDR3 DNA: TGTGCCTGGAGTGTAATTCGGGGAGGCGGAGAAAAACTGTTTTTT

clone size: NA
J gene: TRBJ1-2
D gene: NA
V gene: TRBV5-4
CDR3 protein: CASRSPSRSDGYTF
CDR3 DNA: TGTGCCAGCAGGTCCCCGTCGAGAAGTGATGGCTACACCTTC

clone size: NA
J gene: TRBJ1-1
D gene: NA
V gene: TRBV7-9
CDR3 protein: CASRPGTTEPEAFF
CDR3 DNA: TGTGCCAGCAGACCCGGGACAACCGAGCCTGAAGCTTTCTTT

clone size: NA
J gene: TRBJ2-5
D gene: TRBD2
V gene: TRBV5-1
CDR3 protein: CASSRGTSTVETQYF
CDR3 DNA: TGCGCCAGCAGCCGAGGGACTAGCACCGTGGAGACCCAGTACTTC

clone size: NA
J gene: TRBJ2-5
D gene: NA
V gene: TRBV28
CDR3 protein: CASAVWGGFETQYF
CDR3 DNA: TGTGCCAGCGCGGTTTGGGGGGGCTTCGAGACCCAGTACTTC

clone size: NA
J gene: TRBJ2-7
D gene: TRBD2
V gene: TRBV7-2
CDR3 protein: CASRPLGTSGYEQYF
CDR3 DNA: TGTGCCAGCAGGCCCCTAGGGACTAGCGGCTACGAGCAGTACTTC

clone size: NA
J gene: TRBJ2-7
D gene: TRBD1
V gene: TRBV27
CDR3 protein: CASGSGQGNYEQYF
CDR3 DNA: TGTGCCAGCGGATCGGGACAGGGAAACTACGAGCAGTACTTC

clone size: NA
J gene: TRBJ1-6
D gene: NA
V gene: TRBV27
CDR3 protein: CASSSHGSSSYNSPLHF
CDR3 DNA: TGTGCCAGCAGTTCCCACGGGTCAAGCTCCTATAATTCACCCCTCCACTTT

clone size: NA
J gene: TRBJ1-2
D gene: NA
V gene: TRBV18
CDR3 protein: CASSPAGREDYGYTF
CDR3 DNA: TGTGCCAGCTCGCCCGCTGGTCGGGAGGACTATGGCTACACCTTC

clone size: few
J gene: TRBJ1-2
D gene: TRBD1
V gene: TRBV9
CDR3 protein: CASSASDRSYGYTF
CDR3 DNA: TGTGCCAGCAGCGCTTCGGACAGGAGCTATGGCTACACCTTC

clone size: few
J gene: TRBJ1-2
D gene: NA
V gene: TRBV18
CDR3 protein: CASSPLGGYTF
CDR3 DNA: TGTGCCAGCTCGCCTCTCGGTGGCTACACCTTC

clone size: few
J gene: TRBJ1-5
D gene: NA
V gene: TRBV5-8
CDR3 protein: CASSPTGSGQPQHF
CDR3 DNA: TGTGCCAGCAGCCCCACAGGTTCTGGTCAGCCCCAGCATTTT

clone size: few
J gene: TRBJ2-2
D gene: TRBD2
V gene: TRBV9
CDR3 protein: CASSVGTSGRARTGELFF
CDR3 DNA: TGTGCCAGCAGCGTAGGCACTAGCGGGAGGGCCCGGACCGGGGAGCTGTTTTTT

clone size: NA
J gene: TRBJ1-2
D gene: NA
V gene: TRBV2
CDR3 protein: CASPPDGF
CDR3 DNA: TGTGCCAGCCCTCCAGACGGGTTC

clone size: few
J gene: TRBJ2-2
D gene: TRBD2
V gene: TRBV4-1
CDR3 protein: CASSQEPATSGYTGELFF
CDR3 DNA: TGCGCCAGCAGCCAAGAACCGGCCACTAGCGGCTACACCGGGGAGCTGTTTTTT

clone size: once
J gene: TRBJ2-7
D gene: TRBD2
V gene: TRBV11-2
CDR3 protein: CASSSLPSGRARRQYF
CDR3 DNA: TGTGCCAGCAGCTCCTTGCCTAGCGGGAGGGCCCGTAGGCAGTACTTC

clone size: few
J gene: TRBJ1-5
D gene: TRBD1
V gene: TRBV7-2
CDR3 protein: CASSLVDRDNQPQHF
CDR3 DNA: TGTGCCAGCAGCTTAGTGGACAGGGACAATCAGCCCCAGCATTTT

clone size: few
J gene: TRBJ2-5
D gene: TRBD1
V gene: TRBV6-1
CDR3 protein: CASIVDRGQGTQYF
CDR3 DNA: TGTGCCAGCATAGTCGACAGGGGTCAAGGGACCCAGTACTTC

clone size: medium-sized
J gene: TRBJ1-1
D gene: TRBD1
V gene: TRBV2
CDR3 protein: CASRATGLGTEAFF
CDR3 DNA: TGTGCCAGCAGAGCGACAGGGTTGGGCACTGAAGCTTTCTTT

clone size: NA
J gene: TRBJ2-7
D gene: NA
V gene: TRBV25-1
CDR3 protein: CASSVKTETTYEQYF
CDR3 DNA: TGTGCCAGCAGTGTAAAGACAGAGACCACCTACGAGCAGTACTTC

clone size: NA
J gene: TRBJ1-1
D gene: NA
V gene: TRBV28
CDR3 protein: CASSRTVGMNTEAFF
CDR3 DNA: TGTGCCAGCAGCCGCACAGTAGGAATGAACACTGAAGCTTTCTTT

clone size: few
J gene: TRBJ2-5
D gene: TRBD2
V gene: TRBV5-4
CDR3 protein: CASSRQRLAGGETQYF
CDR3 DNA: TGTGCCAGCAGCCGCCAACGACTAGCGGGAGGAGAGACCCAGTACTTC

clone size: few
J gene: TRBJ1-5
D gene: NA
V gene: TRBV10-3
CDR3 protein: CAISNREGNQPQHF
CDR3 DNA: TGTGCCATTAGTAACAGGGAAGGCAATCAGCCCCAGCATTTT

clone size: few
J gene: TRBJ1-6
D gene: NA
V gene: TRBV6-5
CDR3 protein: CASSYGDGNSPLHF
CDR3 DNA: TGTGCCAGCAGTTACGGAGATGGGAATTCACCCCTCCACTTT

clone size: NA
J gene: TRBJ1-1
D gene: NA
V gene: TRBV28
CDR3 protein: CASSFGGRETEAFF
CDR3 DNA: TGTGCCAGCAGTTTTGGCGGCCGTGAGACTGAAGCTTTCTTT

clone size: NA
J gene: TRBJ2-3
D gene: NA
V gene: TRBV5-1
CDR3 protein: CASRARGDTTDTQYF
CDR3 DNA: TGCGCCAGCAGAGCGCGGGGCGACACCACAGATACGCAGTATTTT

clone size: NA
J gene: TRBJ1-1
D gene: TRBD1
V gene: TRBV7-9
CDR3 protein: CASSLRPGTGTEAFF
CDR3 DNA: TGTGCCAGCAGCTTACGTCCCGGGACAGGCACTGAAGCTTTCTTT

clone size: NA
J gene: TRBJ1-1
D gene: NA
V gene: TRBV28
CDR3 protein: CASSPGQLLEAFF
CDR3 DNA: TGTGCCAGCAGTCCCGGACAGCTCCTAGAAGCTTTCTTT

clone size: few
J gene: TRBJ2-7
D gene: NA
V gene: TRBV30
CDR3 protein: CAWSAQGSEQYF
CDR3 DNA: TGTGCCTGGAGTGCCCAGGGGAGCGAGCAGTACTTC

clone size: few
J gene: TRBJ1-1
D gene: NA
V gene: TRBV7-2
CDR3 protein: CASSLALWQGNTEAFF
CDR3 DNA: TGTGCCAGCAGCTTAGCGCTTTGGCAGGGGAACACTGAAGCTTTCTTT

clone size: NA
J gene: TRBJ2-3
D gene: NA
V gene: TRBV4-1
CDR3 protein: CASSQDRFASSADTQYF
CDR3 DNA: TGCGCCAGCAGCCAAGATCGGTTCGCATCCAGCGCAGATACGCAGTATTTT

clone size: NA
J gene: TRBJ1-2
D gene: NA
V gene: TRBV28
CDR3 protein: CASNQGTNYGYTF
CDR3 DNA: TGTGCCAGCAACCAGGGAACTAACTATGGCTACACCTTC

clone size: NA
J gene: TRBJ2-3
D gene: TRBD2
V gene: TRBV18
CDR3 protein: CASSPPNGRGTDTQYF
CDR3 DNA: TGTGCCAGCTCACCACCAAACGGGAGGGGCACAGATACGCAGTATTTT

clone size: NA
J gene: TRBJ2-7
D gene: TRBD2
V gene: TRBV19
CDR3 protein: CASSIRTSGSYEQYF
CDR3 DNA: TGTGCCAGTAGTATAAGGACTAGCGGGAGCTACGAGCAGTACTTC

clone size: few
J gene: TRBJ1-5
D gene: NA
V gene: TRBV6-5
CDR3 protein: CASSYREYQPQHF
CDR3 DNA: TGTGCCAGCAGTTACAGGGAGTATCAGCCCCAGCATTTT

clone size: NA
J gene: TRBJ2-4
D gene: NA
V gene: TRBV10-3
CDR3 protein: CATEPGPSSAKNIQYF
CDR3 DNA: TGTGCCACCGAACCCGGTCCTAGCTCTGCCAAAAACATTCAGTACTTC

clone size: few
J gene: TRBJ2-7
D gene: TRBD2
V gene: TRBV4-3
CDR3 protein: CASSQAASGSYEQYF
CDR3 DNA: TGCGCCAGCAGCCAAGCGGCTAGCGGGAGTTACGAGCAGTACTTC

clone size: NA
J gene: TRBJ2-5
D gene: NA
V gene: TRBV2
CDR3 protein: CASMYRTFQETQYF
CDR3 DNA: TGTGCCAGCATGTACAGGACATTCCAAGAGACCCAGTACTTC

clone size: few
J gene: TRBJ1-2
D gene: TRBD1
V gene: TRBV10-1
CDR3 protein: CASSDTGVNYGYTF
CDR3 DNA: TGCGCCAGCAGTGATACAGGGGTTAACTATGGCTACACCTTC

clone size: few
J gene: TRBJ2-1
D gene: TRBD2
V gene: TRBV27
CDR3 protein: CAAQPSGMDEQFF
CDR3 DNA: TGTGCCGCACAACCTAGCGGGATGGATGAGCAGTTCTTC

clone size: NA
J gene: TRBJ2-2
D gene: NA
V gene: TRBV7-9
CDR3 protein: CASTLRRVPNGELFF
CDR3 DNA: TGTGCCAGCACCCTAAGGAGGGTCCCTAACGGGGAGCTGTTTTTT

clone size: NA
J gene: TRBJ1-3
D gene: NA
V gene: TRBV6-1
CDR3 protein: CASGLGGAGNTIYF
CDR3 DNA: TGTGCCAGCGGGCTGGGGGGAGCTGGAAACACCATATATTTT

clone size: NA
J gene: TRBJ2-4
D gene: NA
V gene: TRBV6-6
CDR3 protein: CASSYRESQNIQYF
CDR3 DNA: TGTGCCAGCAGTTACCGGGAAAGTCAAAACATTCAGTACTTC

clone size: NA
J gene: TRBJ1-2
D gene: TRBD1
V gene: TRBV2
CDR3 protein: CASSEGQVTGYGYTF
CDR3 DNA: TGTGCCAGCAGTGAGGGACAGGTGACTGGCTATGGCTACACCTTC